A selection of T cell receptor beta chains follows, all from one sample in a study of T cells in Graves' hyperthyroidism and ophthalmopathy. One entry per CDR3 protein results from TCRdb running MiXCR on the multiplex PCR reads. This table has 150,000 or so distinct CDR3 sequences, 22% appearing once. Sequenced material: blood. These receptors all come from a woman between 50 and 59 years old with Graves' hyperthyroidism that later progressed to Graves' ophthalmopathy. Each CDR3 is given with its conserved first and last residue. Fields, in order: D gene, clone size, V gene, J gene, CDR3 protein, CDR3 DNA. The D gene is left open where the match is weak. Rows may omit the clone size; those that give it use once, few, many or a size class.

TRBD2	.	TRBV29-1	TRBJ2-5	CSVRLAGGETQYF	TGCAGCGTTCGACTAGCGGGAGGGGAGACCCAGTACTTC
TRBD1	few	TRBV7-9	TRBJ2-7	CASSLDRTVEQYF	TGTGCCAGCAGCCTGGACAGGACCGTCGAGCAGTACTTC
TRBD2	.	TRBV3-1	TRBJ2-3	CASSHDLRGADTQYF	TGTGCCAGCAGCCACGACCTGCGGGGGGCAGATACGCAGTATTTT
.	many	TRBV2	TRBJ2-2	CASNREKAGELFF	TGTGCCAGCAACAGGGAGAAGGCCGGGGAGCTGTTTTTT
.	many	TRBV28	TRBJ1-3	CASSLEYTIYF	TGTGCCAGCAGCCTCGAATACACCATATATTTT
.	.	TRBV29-1	TRBJ1-2	CSVQGPYGYTF	TGCAGCGTTCAAGGCCCCTATGGCTACACCTTC
.	many	TRBV5-1	TRBJ2-1	CASGDSGNEQFF	TGCGCCAGCGGCGATAGCGGTAATGAGCAGTTCTTC
.	.	TRBV5-1	TRBJ1-4	CASSLGSGTTNEKLFF	TGCGCCAGCAGCTTGGGGTCCGGGACAACTAATGAAAAACTGTTTTTT
.	few	TRBV7-3	TRBJ1-5	CASSLWGLGNQPQHF	TGTGCCAGCAGCTTATGGGGCTTGGGCAATCAGCCCCAGCATTTT
TRBD2	many	TRBV5-1	TRBJ2-3	CASSRDYNTDTQYF	TGCGCCAGCAGCAGGGACTACAACACAGATACGCAGTATTTT
.	many	TRBV28	TRBJ2-4	CASSRLATDIQYF	TGTGCCAGCAGTCGCCTGGCAACAGACATTCAGTACTTC
.	.	TRBV2	TRBJ2-7	CASRVNVAYEQYF	TGTGCCAGCAGGGTAAACGTAGCCTACGAGCAGTACTTC
.	many	TRBV6-2/TRBV6-3	TRBJ2-1	CASSYSGNEQFF	TGTGCCAGCAGTTACTCGGGCAATGAGCAGTTCTTC
.	.	TRBV3-1	TRBJ1-1	CASSQAAMNTEAFF	TGTGCCAGCAGCCAGGCAGCAATGAACACTGAAGCTTTCTTT
TRBD1	many	TRBV28	TRBJ2-3	CASSPRQGRSDTQYF	TGTGCCAGCAGTCCGCGACAGGGAAGGAGTGATACGCAGTATTTT
.	many	TRBV30	TRBJ2-3	CAWSVMDTQYF	TGTGCCTGGAGTGTGATGGATACGCAGTATTTT
.	many	TRBV27	TRBJ1-6	CASGLTRGNSPLHF	TGTGCCAGCGGTTTAACAAGGGGGAATTCACCCCTCCACTTT
TRBD2	.	TRBV28	TRBJ2-3	CASSLFAGVGTDTQYF	TGTGCCAGCAGTTTATTCGCGGGAGTTGGGACAGATACGCAGTATTTT
TRBD2	.	TRBV11-3	TRBJ2-1	CASSLPGTTSGYNEQFF	TGTGCCAGCAGCTTACCGGGCACCACTAGCGGCTACAATGAGCAGTTCTTC
TRBD1	many	TRBV3-1	TRBJ2-5	CASSLRRQGAGETQYF	TGTGCCAGCAGCCTGCGTCGACAGGGCGCAGGGGAGACCCAGTACTTC
TRBD2	.	TRBV3-1	TRBJ2-1	CASSQGRAGGEYKPEQFF	TGTGCCAGCAGCCAAGGCAGGGCGGGAGGGGAGTACAAGCCTGAGCAGTTCTTC
.	.	TRBV20-1	TRBJ1-4	CSARGINEKLFF	TGCAGTGCTAGGGGTATTAATGAAAAACTGTTTTTT
.	.	TRBV12-3/TRBV12-4	TRBJ1-3	CASSLEGGSSGNTIYF	TGTGCCAGCAGTTTAGAGGGCGGTAGCTCTGGAAACACCATATATTTT
.	many	TRBV11-2	TRBJ2-5	CASSLTGAFQETQYF	TGTGCCAGCAGCTTGACAGGAGCTTTCCAAGAGACCCAGTACTTC
.	many	TRBV27	TRBJ2-1	CASSPRRTNNEQFF	TGTGCCAGCAGTCCGAGGCGGACCAACAATGAGCAGTTCTTC
.	.	TRBV4-1	TRBJ1-2	CASSQTTDTGYTF	TGCGCCAGCAGCCAAACCACAGATACGGGCTACACCTTC
TRBD2	.	TRBV7-3	TRBJ2-3	CASSSLPGGPAGTDTQYF	TGTGCCAGCAGCTCCCTACCGGGAGGACCTGCCGGCACAGATACGCAGTATTTT
TRBD1	many	TRBV2	TRBJ1-2	CASSDRDYTF	TGTGCCAGCAGCGACAGGGACTACACCTTC
.	many	TRBV29-1	TRBJ2-7	CSVEGTSHEQYF	TGCAGCGTTGAAGGGACTTCCCACGAGCAGTACTTC
TRBD1	many	TRBV18	TRBJ2-5	CASSPLRDRVETQYF	TGTGCCAGCTCACCCCTCCGGGACAGGGTCGAGACCCAGTACTTC
.	few	TRBV5-1	TRBJ2-7	CASSLAGSSSEQYF	TGCGCCAGCAGCTTGGCCGGGAGTAGTAGCGAGCAGTACTTC